Listed below are T cell receptor beta chains from one sample, sequenced in a study of blood T cell repertoires in COVID-19. TCRdb's copy holds only in-frame clones and misses some; the assay was immunoSEQ multiplex PCR. The sample contains roughly 200,000 clones, 80% to 90% of which appear only once. Material: PBMCs or T cells enriched from blood (not recorded which). These receptors came from a man under 40 who had recovered from COVID-19. Both conserved end residues are part of each CDR3. Fields, in order: J gene, D gene, V gene, clone size, CDR3 DNA, CDR3 protein. The D gene is left open where the match is weak. Size is omitted from some rows. Given values are once, few, many or a class for expanded clones.

TRBJ2-7 TRBD2 TRBV28 - TGTGCCAGCAGGTCTAGCGGATCCTACGAGCAGTACTTC CASRSSGSYEQYF
TRBJ2-5 TRBD1 TRBV4-1 - TGCGCCAGCAGGGGGACAGGGGGGCAAGAGACCCAGTACTTC CASRGTGGQETQYF
TRBJ1-3 - TRBV6-6 once TGTGCCAGCATTCTTGACAGAGGAAACACCATATATTTT CASILDRGNTIYF
TRBJ2-5 - TRBV11-3 - TGTGCCAGCAGCCCCCATAGGGGTCAGACCCAGTACTTC CASSPHRGQTQYF
TRBJ1-3 - TRBV12-3/TRBV12-4 - TGTGCCACCGGGGTAGGCTCTGGAAACACCATATATTTT CATGVGSGNTIYF
TRBJ1-4 - TRBV5-4 - TGTGCCAGCAGCTCGGGGGTGGGGTCTAATGAAAAACTGTTTTTT CASSSGVGSNEKLFF
TRBJ1-2 TRBD1 TRBV13 - TGTGCCAGCAGCTTAGGCGGGGACAGCTCATATGGCTACACCTTC CASSLGGDSSYGYTF
TRBJ2-2 - TRBV5-4 - TGTGCCAGCAGCTTTGCAGGGCGCACCGGGGAGCTGTTTTTT CASSFAGRTGELFF
TRBJ2-2 TRBD2 TRBV7-2 - TGTGCCAGCAGCTCCTTAGCGGGCCACACCGGGGAGCTGTTTTTT CASSSLAGHTGELFF
TRBJ2-2 - TRBV24-1 - TGTGCCACCAGTGATTGGGACCCTCAGGGGGGCACCGGGGAGCTGTTTTTT CATSDWDPQGGTGELFF
TRBJ1-2 TRBD1 TRBV5-4 - TGTGCCAGCAGCAGACAGGGGGCGACCTATGGCTACACCTTC CASSRQGATYGYTF
TRBJ1-1 TRBD1 TRBV12-5 once TGTGCTAGTGGTTTGACAGGGGCGAACACTGAAGCTTTCTTT CASGLTGANTEAFF
TRBJ1-2 - TRBV11-2 - TGTGCCAGCCGAGAAGGGAGCACTGATGGCTACACCTTC CASREGSTDGYTF
TRBJ2-1 TRBD1 TRBV28 - TGTGCCAGCAGTTACCGGGACAGGGATCGGTTCTTC CASSYRDRDRFF
TRBJ2-6 - TRBV7-8 - TGTGCCAGCAGCTTATACGCGGCCAAACTTTCTGGGGCCAACGTCCTGACTTTC CASSLYAAKLSGANVLTF
TRBJ1-1 - TRBV25-1 - TGTGCCAGCAGCTCAGGGGTAGCTGAAGCTTTCTTT CASSSGVAEAFF
TRBJ2-1 TRBD2 TRBV30 - TGTGCCTGGAACGGCATAGCGGGGGCCAATGAGCAGTTCTTC CAWNGIAGANEQFF
TRBJ2-7 TRBD1 TRBV5-4 - TGTGCCAGCAGCTTGGTATCAGGGGGCTTATACGAGCAGTACTTC CASSLVSGGLYEQYF
TRBJ1-1 TRBD1 TRBV2 few TGTGCCAGCAGTGAAGACAGGGGGCCCACTGAAGCTTTCTTT CASSEDRGPTEAFF
TRBJ1-4 TRBD1 TRBV7-8 - TGTGCCAGCAGCTTGTCCCGGGACAGGGTCCTTAATGAAAAACTGTTTTTT CASSLSRDRVLNEKLFF
TRBJ2-1 - TRBV28 - TGTGCCAGCAGTTTCCCCCTGAAGGGGCGATTCAATGAGCAGTTCTTC CASSFPLKGRFNEQFF
TRBJ1-3 - TRBV11-2 - TGTGCCAGCAGCTTACGACAGAGCTCTGGAAACACCATATATTTT CASSLRQSSGNTIYF
TRBJ1-3 TRBD1 TRBV6-1 - TGTGCCAGCAGTGGGACTTACGCGGACAGGGGCTTATATGGAAACACCATATATTTT CASSGTYADRGLYGNTIYF
TRBJ2-6 TRBD1 TRBV28 - TGTGCCAGCAGTCGTATAGGGGGCGCTGGGGCCAACGTCCTGACTTTC CASSRIGGAGANVLTF
TRBJ2-3 - TRBV24-1 - TGTGCCACCAGTGATCTTCAAAGGGGGAGGGCCGGCACAGATACGCAGTATTTT CATSDLQRGRAGTDTQYF
TRBJ2-5 TRBD1 TRBV5-8 - TGTGCCAGCAGCTTAACCCGGACAGGGAGTGGAGAGACCCAGTACTTC CASSLTRTGSGETQYF
TRBJ1-2 - TRBV19 - TGTGCCAGTAGACGGACAGTTAGTTATGGCTACACCTTC CASRRTVSYGYTF
TRBJ1-1 - TRBV19 - TGTGCCAGTTGGGGAGGGAATGCTTTCTTT CASWGGNAFF
TRBJ1-1 - TRBV7-8 - TGTGCCAGCAGCTTTACAGAGAACACTGAAGCTTTCTTT CASSFTENTEAFF
TRBJ2-7 - TRBV28 - TGTGCCAGCAGTTTAGGCGGGACCACCTCCTCCTACGAGCAGTACTTC CASSLGGTTSSYEQYF
TRBJ2-2 - TRBV7-2 - TGTGCCAATTCGCGGGGACGAGTGCACGGGGAGCTGTTTTTT CANSRGRVHGELFF
TRBJ2-7 - TRBV6-2/TRBV6-3 few TGTGCCAGCAGTTACGCCCGTACAGGGTTTATCGTGGGCGAGCAGTACTTC CASSYARTGFIVGEQYF
TRBJ1-2 - TRBV5-1 - TGCGCCAGCAGAATTACAGAGTCTAACTATGGCTACACCTTC CASRITESNYGYTF
TRBJ1-4 TRBD1 TRBV11-2 few TGTGCCAGCAGCCCTCTACAGGGGTGGGTCGAAAAACTGTTTTTT CASSPLQGWVEKLFF
TRBJ1-1 TRBD1 TRBV6-1 few TGTGCCAGCAGTGAACGGGACAGGGAGAACACTGAAGCTTTCTTT CASSERDRENTEAFF
TRBJ1-1 - TRBV25-1 - TGTGCCGGATCTACCCAGGGAAAGTCCATGAACACTGAAGCTTTCTTT CAGSTQGKSMNTEAFF
TRBJ1-1 TRBD1 TRBV27 - TGTGCCAGCAGCTTGACAGGGGGCGGTGAAGCTTTCTTT CASSLTGGGEAFF
TRBJ1-5 - TRBV6-5 - TGTGCCAGCAGGGGGCAGGGCAATCAGCCCCAGCATTTT CASRGQGNQPQHF
TRBJ2-1 TRBD2 TRBV29-1 - TGCAGCGTTGAAGATCTGAGGACTAGCGGGAAGTTTGTCTATCAGCAGTTCTTC CSVEDLRTSGKFVYQQFF
TRBJ2-5 TRBD2 TRBV6-2/TRBV6-3 - TGTGCCAGCAGTTACTCGACCGGGACTAGCGGGAGTGAGACCCAGTACTTC CASSYSTGTSGSETQYF
TRBJ2-7 TRBD1 TRBV7-8 - TGTGCCAGCAGCTTAGGGGGACAGAGTGTCTACGAGCAGTACTTC CASSLGGQSVYEQYF
TRBJ1-5 - TRBV21-1 - TGTGCCAGCAGCAAAAAACCGACTCACGATAGCAATCAGCCCCAGCATTTT CASSKKPTHDSNQPQHF
TRBJ2-2 - TRBV7-2 - TGTGCCAGCAGCTTAGTCCCCTTTGGGACAGCGGGAGACACCGGGGAGCTGTTTTTT CASSLVPFGTAGDTGELFF
TRBJ2-2 TRBD1 TRBV5-6 - TGTGCCAGCAGCTTGAGGGGGCTGGTCACCGGGGAGCTGTTTTTT CASSLRGLVTGELFF
TRBJ2-1 TRBD2 TRBV6-5 - TGTGCCAGCTCCGGGGGCCGGGGGGGATACAATGAGCAGTTCTTC CASSGGRGGYNEQFF
TRBJ1-4 - TRBV12-3/TRBV12-4 - TGTGCCAGCACCAGGGACTCTAATGAAAAACTGTTTTTT CASTRDSNEKLFF
TRBJ2-5 - TRBV7-2 - TGTGCCAGCAGCTTACGAAGGGGCGCGCGGGAGACCCAGTACTTC CASSLRRGARETQYF
TRBJ2-2 - TRBV11-2 - TGTGCCAGCAGCACCAGACAGTTAACGGGTAGCACCGGGGAGCTGTTTTTT CASSTRQLTGSTGELFF
TRBJ1-5 TRBD1 TRBV5-6 - TGTGCCAGCAGCTCAAGACAGGGGGGTTATAGCAATCAGCCCCAGCATTTT CASSSRQGGYSNQPQHF
TRBJ2-2 TRBD2 TRBV7-6 once TGTGCCAGCAGCTACAGACTAGCCGCAAACACCGGGGAGCTGTTTTTT CASSYRLAANTGELFF
TRBJ1-1 TRBD1 TRBV6-5 - TGTGCCAGCAGCCGGGGGGACAGGGTAACTGAAGCTTTCTTT CASSRGDRVTEAFF
TRBJ1-3 - TRBV19 - TGTGCCAGTAGTAGACGTCCGGCCGGCGGGTCTGGAAACACCATATATTTT CASSRRPAGGSGNTIYF
TRBJ2-7 TRBD1 TRBV6-1 - TGTGCCAGCAGTGAATATTGGCAGGGGGCCATCGAGCAGTACTTC CASSEYWQGAIEQYF
TRBJ1-2 - TRBV12-3/TRBV12-4 once TGTGCCAGCAGTGGACAGAACTATGGCTACACCTTC CASSGQNYGYTF
TRBJ1-5 TRBD1 TRBV18 - TGTGCCAGCTCACCAGGGATAGGGGCCCCGGGGGACAGTTCTAATAGCAATCAGCCCCAGCATTTT CASSPGIGAPGDSSNSNQPQHF